This TCR beta chain was obtained from a study of shared clonotypes between healthy human individuals. Points on this clone: Its antigen is not identified.

General study results and limits: Sampling was confined to blood; repertoires within tissues likely differ.

The study ran the assay at deep level. Libraries were prepared by immunoSEQ multiplex PCR; TCRdb keeps only in-frame clonotypes and omits some of them. The sample gives about 380,000 clones, 90% to 97% of which show up once; about 0.32% is in the top ten. The donors, healthy adults who were HIV-negative, had experienced no recent acute infections or vaccinations. The sequence derives from a man in his thirties or forties in good health. The material sequenced was memory CD8+ T cells sorted from blood. Sample subset: CD45RO+ cells pooled with CCR7-negative TemRA cells.

The CDR3 nucleotides read TGTGCCAGCAGTTTAAAGGGCGTGAACGAGCAGTACTTC. This gives the protein CASSLKGVNEQYF. The chain couples TRBV28 to TRBJ2-7; D remains ambiguous. This CDR3 contains 13 residues. Germline CDR1 reads MDHEN; CDR2 reads SYDVKM. Trimming cost V 2 bases and J 5 bases, with 10 bases left between them.